This T cell receptor (beta chain) originates from a study of T cell repertoires in cytomegalovirus infection. Study-level background: TCR beta signatures that were public indicated CMV infection and matching HLA type. Whole-study results and caveats: The study identified carriers of CMV plus the relevant HLA from cumulative public TCR beta family frequency. HLA-C-restricted CMV clonotypes gave the most frequent clonotype in two of eight donors.

TCRdb re-derived calls from the reads in MiXCR, one entry per CDR3 protein. Found here are roughly 500,000 distinct CDR3 sequences, approximately 40% of them singletons; the top ten hold 43%. About this clonotype itself: Antigen: not known.

There are 15 residues in the CDR3. Germline loops: CDR1 SGDLS, CDR2 YYNGEE. V trimming: 7 bases; J trimming: 8 bases; junction bases outside the gene matches: 15. The material was cultured PBMCs, obtained from culture after CMV antigen stimulation. This sequence joins TRBV9 and TRBJ2-1, with 7 bases that match TRBD2. The source of this sequence is a human donor in good health (CMV status not recorded). Some clones in this sample may be carry-over from other donors' samples. The CDR3 DNA reads as TGTGCCAGCGCGCCCGCTAGCGGCCCCTGGGATGAGCAGTTCTTC. It encodes CASAPASGPWDEQFF.